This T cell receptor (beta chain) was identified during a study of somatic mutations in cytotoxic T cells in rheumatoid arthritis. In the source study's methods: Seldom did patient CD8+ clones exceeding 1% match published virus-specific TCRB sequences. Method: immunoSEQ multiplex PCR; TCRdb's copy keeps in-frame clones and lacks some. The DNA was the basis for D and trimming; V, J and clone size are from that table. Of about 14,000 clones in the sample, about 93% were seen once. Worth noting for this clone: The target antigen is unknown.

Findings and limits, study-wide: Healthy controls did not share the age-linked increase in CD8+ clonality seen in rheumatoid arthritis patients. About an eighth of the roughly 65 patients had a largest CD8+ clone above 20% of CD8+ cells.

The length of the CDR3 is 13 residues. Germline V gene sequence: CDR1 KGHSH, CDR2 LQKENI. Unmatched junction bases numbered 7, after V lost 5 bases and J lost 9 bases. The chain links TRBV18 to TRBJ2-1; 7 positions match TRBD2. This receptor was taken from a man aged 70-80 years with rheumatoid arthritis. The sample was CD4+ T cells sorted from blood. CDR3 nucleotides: TGTGCCAGCTCAGCGGGAGATCGAGGTGAGCAGTTCTTC. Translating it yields CASSAGDRGEQFF.